This T cell receptor (beta chain) was retrieved from a study of PD-L1 blockade in urothelial cancer. Documented time point: pretreatment peripheral blood. The assay was immunoSEQ multiplex PCR, and TCRdb's table has in-frame clones only and misses some. The data hold about 81,000 clones, with around four fifths observed a single time. The CDR3 extends over 14 amino acids. Trimming took 4 bases from V and 3 from J; bases not matched to a gene: 5. Germline V gives CDR1 SGDLS, CDR2 YYNGEE. Sample: PBMCs, taken around atezolizumab (anti-PD-L1) treatment. This chain links TRBV9 with TRBJ2-7; 9 positions match TRBD1. The TCR was taken from a man aged 35-49 years with urothelial cancer. The CDR3 DNA reads TGTGCCAGCAGCTACCGGGACAGGGACTACGAGCAGTACTTC. It codes for CASSYRDRDYEQYF. The variable domain in full, completed from reference TRBV9 and TRBJ2-7, reads DSGVTQTPKHLITATGQRVTLRCSPRSGDLSVYWYQQSLDQGLQFLIQYYNGEERAKGNILERFSAQQFPDLHSELNLSSLELGDSALYFCASSYRDRDYEQYFGPGTRLTVT.